One and the same sample provided the 12 T cell receptor beta chains below, sequenced in a study of control samples from healthy donors and cancer patients (TCRdb year 2020). The receptor library was made with the immunoSEQ multiplex PCR assay. Here the immuneACCESS table is served through TCRdb, limited to in-frame sequences with V and J called. Missing clones are a known gap in these copies; in checked studies unresolved V genes cover under half, and the rest lacks a known reason. Counted in this sample were roughly 130,000 clones; nearly 90% of them appeared once. The leading ten clones occupy 3% to 3.5% of the sample. The sequenced sample was blood. Every receptor here comes from a man in his fifties in good health.

This clone has only one observation. This chain links TRBV28 with TRBJ1-2, with 7 bases lining up with TRBD1. CDR1 is MDHEN and CDR2 is SYDVKM in the germline V gene. V shed 6 bases and J 7 bases; nucleotides not matched to a gene: 8. The CDR3 has 13 residues. This chain's CDR3 is CASRLTGAAGYTF. CDR3 coding DNA: TGTGCCAGCAGACTTACAGGGGCCGCTGGCTACACCTTC.

CDR3 in DNA: TGTGCCAGCAGCTTTTGGTCCGGGGACATTCAGTACTTC. It is translated as CASSFWSGDIQYF. This chain uses TRBV11-2 with TRBJ2-4; D possibly corresponds to TRBD2 (5 bases). The CDR3 runs 13 residues. V was pared by 3 bases and J by 8 bases, with 11 bases between. Germline CDR1 and CDR2: SGHAT and FQNNGV.

V gene TRBV20-1 combines with J gene TRBJ2-4; 7 bases match TRBD1. The length of the CDR3 is 16 residues. Germline V gives CDR1 DFQATT, CDR2 SNEGSKA (reference sequence). V was pared by 3 bases and J by 0 bases, with 8 bases of the junction left unmatched. CDR3 sequence reads: CSASQGQLLAKNIQYF. The CDR3 nucleotides read TGCAGTGCTAGTCAGGGACAGTTACTAGCCAAAAACATTCAGTACTTC.

This clone has only one observation. The chain couples TRBV18 to TRBJ2-7; a weak D match, TRBD1 (5 bases). CDR1 and CDR2 from the germline V gene are KGHSH and LQKENI. The V and J ends lost 3 bases and 0 bases respectively, with 9 bases between them. The CDR3 extends over 14 amino acids. The CDR3 DNA reads TGTGCCAGCTCACCGTCGACAGTCTCCTACGAGCAGTACTTC. Translation: CASSPSTVSYEQYF.

The rearrangement joins TRBV7-9 to TRBJ1-1; no reliable D call. Germline-derived CDR1 and CDR2 are SEHNR and FQNEAQ (reference sequence). The CDR3 has 14 residues. The ends were cut back, 1 base at V and 1 base at J, with 7 bases in the middle. CDR3 DNA sequence: TGTGCCAGCAGCTTAGTTTTGGGGAACACTGAAGCTTTCTTT. It codes for CASSLVLGNTEAFF.

The chain is built from TRBV6-4 and TRBJ1-2; maybe TRBD1 (6 bases). V lost 2 bases, J lost 8 bases, and 15 bases lay in between. Germline V gene sequence: CDR1 MRHNA, CDR2 SNTAGT. CDR3 length equals 14 residues. The CDR3 nucleotides are TGTGCCAGCAGTGACGGGACACTAGCGGGGGGCTACACCTTC. Amino acids: CASSDGTLAGGYTF.

V and J are TRBV10-2 and TRBJ2-7, with D possibly being TRBD1 (5 bases). CDR3 size: 16 residues. Trimming cost V 3 bases and J 3 bases, with 18 bases left between them. Germline lookup yields CDR1 WSHSY and CDR2 SAAADI. The CDR3 nucleotides read TGCGCCAGCAGTGAAGTATGGTGGCAGGGTGACTACGAGCAGTACTTC. Translation: CASSEVWWQGDYEQYF.

V and J are TRBV30 and TRBJ1-6; a weak D match, TRBD1 (5 bases). The V gene lost 5 bases and the J gene lost 7 bases, with 9 bases spanning the gap. Looked up from germline, CDR1 is GTSNPN and CDR2 is SVGIG (reference sequence). There are 12 residues in the CDR3. Written as DNA, the CDR3 is TGTGCCTGGGACAGTGAGAATTCACCCCTCCACTTT. It translates to CAWDSENSPLHF.

With regard to this clone: This sample includes further DNA sequences coding for the same CDR3. The chain has TRBV18 and TRBJ2-2; the D is unclear. Germline lookup yields CDR1 KGHSH and CDR2 LQKENI. This CDR3 is built from 13 residues. Between the trimmed V and J ends, which lost 0 bases and 1 base, there was a span of 0 bases. This CDR3 is CASSPPNTGELFF. The CDR3 DNA reads TGTGCCAGCTCACCACCGAACACCGGGGAGCTGTTTTTT.

The rearrangement joins TRBV10-3 to TRBJ1-5, with 7 bases matching TRBD1. The CDR3 totals 15 residues. Germline V gene lookup returns CDR1 ENHRY and CDR2 SYGVKD. Trimming at V came to 2 bases and at J to 4 bases, leaving 5 bases not matched to a gene. CDR3 DNA sequence: TGTGCCATCAGTGAGGGTGGGGGACAGAATCAGCCCCAGCATTTT. This sequence encodes CAISEGGGQNQPQHF.

This clone was seen more than once but under ten times. V gene TRBV6-2 or TRBV6-3 combines with J gene TRBJ1-2, with D unclear. The CDR3 sequence is 16 residues long. With 6 bases removed from V and 0 bases from J, the gap between germline ends came to 17 bases. The germline V gene has CDR1 MNHEY and CDR2 SVGEGT. CDR3 protein: CASSPDGQDSNYGYTF. The CDR3 DNA is TGTGCCAGCAGCCCTGATGGTCAGGACTCTAACTATGGCTACACCTTC.

This chain connects TRBV5-1 to TRBJ2-7; 7 bases align to TRBD1. With 7 bases clipped from V and 2 bases from J, the junction kept 6 bases outside the gene matches. CDR1 SGHRS and CDR2 YFSETQ come from the germline V gene. The CDR3 runs 13 residues. The CDR3 coding sequence is TGCGCCAGCTCTACAGGGGTAGCCTACGAGCAGTACTTC. Translating gives CASSTGVAYEQYF. The whole variable domain, remainder taken from reference TRBV5-1 and TRBJ2-7, is KAGVTQTPRYLIKTRGQQVTLSCSPISGHRSVSWYQQTPGQGLQFLFEYFSETQRNKGNFPGRFSGRQFSNSRSEMNVSTLELGDSALYLCASSTGVAYEQYFGPGTRLTVT.